The rows below give T cell receptor beta chains drawn from one sample of a study of molecular identifiers for immune sequencing clone quantification. Via MiXCR, TCRdb re-called the PCR reads, giving one row per CDR3 protein. The table records a few hundred thousand distinct CDR3 sequences, about a quarter of them present only once. The sample consisted of naive CD8+ T cells from blood, with Jurkat cell RNA spiked in. The receptors were sampled from a human donor in good health. Some libraries in this study had Jurkat cell RNA spiked in. Each CDR3 is given with its conserved first and last residue. The order of the fields is D gene, V gene, CDR3 length, J gene, clone size, CDR3 DNA, CDR3 protein. The D gene is left open where the match is weak. Size tells how often a clone was seen (once, few, many) or the class of an expanded clone, and some rows leave it out.

TRBD1	TRBV12-3/TRBV12-4	16	TRBJ2-4	few	TGTGCCAGCAGTCCGTCCGGGACAGTAGCCAAAAACATTCAGTACTTC	CASSPSGTVAKNIQYF
TRBD2	TRBV30	14	TRBJ2-3	few	TGTGCCTGGAGCCTAGCGGGAGGCCGAGATACGCAGTATTTT	CAWSLAGGRDTQYF
-	TRBV12-3/TRBV12-4	12	TRBJ2-7	many	TGTGCCAGCAGTAATCAGGGTTACGAGCAGTACTTC	CASSNQGYEQYF
TRBD1	TRBV6-2/TRBV6-3	15	TRBJ2-1	many	TGTGCCAGCAGTTGGTCCGAGACAGGGTTGAATGAGCAGTTCTTC	CASSWSETGLNEQFF
TRBD1	TRBV19	12	TRBJ1-4	-	TGTGCCAGTAACGGACAGGACGAAAAACTGTTTTTT	CASNGQDEKLFF
TRBD1	TRBV28	16	TRBJ1-5	-	TGTGCCAGCAGACCATCAGGGGGGGCGTTTGGTCAGCCCCAGCATTTT	CASRPSGGAFGQPQHF
TRBD2	TRBV7-9	16	TRBJ2-3	-	TGTGCCAGCAGCATGTCAAGCGGGGGCCTAACAGATACGCAGTATTTT	CASSMSSGGLTDTQYF
-	TRBV4-1	18	TRBJ2-7	few	TGCGCCAGCAGCCAAGTTCAGGGCTCACCCGGGGTAGCCTACGAGCAGTACTTC	CASSQVQGSPGVAYEQYF
-	TRBV29-1	14	TRBJ2-3	-	TGCAGCGTTGAAGGGGGCCTAGGCCCAGATACGCAGTATTTT	CSVEGGLGPDTQYF
-	TRBV12-3/TRBV12-4	15	TRBJ2-2	-	TGTGCCAGCAGTCCCCCGGACCCGAACACCGGGGAGCTGTTTTTT	CASSPPDPNTGELFF
TRBD1	TRBV2	14	TRBJ1-1	many	TGTGCCAGCAGTGCCGGGACAGCATTCCCTGAAGCTTTCTTT	CASSAGTAFPEAFF
-	TRBV25-1	13	TRBJ2-7	few	TGTGCCAGCAGTGAATTCAGCTTCGGGGAGCAGTACTTC	CASSEFSFGEQYF
-	TRBV6-5	17	TRBJ1-1	many	TGTGCCAGCAGTGAGTGGACCGTTCGAGGGATGAACACTGAAGCTTTCTTT	CASSEWTVRGMNTEAFF
-	TRBV6-2/TRBV6-3	11	TRBJ2-7	few	TGTGCCACGAGCCGGGCCTACGAGCAGTACTTC	CATSRAYEQYF
-	TRBV28	15	TRBJ2-7	-	TGTGCCAGCAGCCATACCTCACAGTGTGCCGACGAGCAGTACTTC	CASSHTSQCADEQYF
-	TRBV7-9	11	TRBJ2-7	few	TGTGCCAGCAGCTCCAGGGACTCGTTGTACTTC	CASSSRDSLYF
-	TRBV27	15	TRBJ1-2	few	TGTGCCAGCAGTCCCCCAGGACAGACCAGCTATGGCTACACCTTC	CASSPPGQTSYGYTF
-	TRBV13	14	TRBJ1-2	many	TGTGCCAGCAGCTTGAACGTCCCGGGGGATGGCTACACCTTC	CASSLNVPGDGYTF
TRBD1	TRBV27	15	TRBJ1-5	-	TGTGCCGGCAGTTTGGACAGGGGGCCGAGTCAGCCCCAGCATTTT	CAGSLDRGPSQPQHF
-	TRBV29-1	16	TRBJ2-1	-	TGCAGCGTTGAAGGATTAGGGGATATGTCCTACAATGAGCAGTTCTTC	CSVEGLGDMSYNEQFF
-	TRBV5-1	13	TRBJ2-7	few	TGCGCCAGCAGCTTGGAGGCCCGCTGGGAGCAGTACTTC	CASSLEARWEQYF
TRBD2	TRBV20-1	16	TRBJ2-3	-	TGCAGTGCTCCGGTGGGGGGAGGGCCTTACACAGATACGCAGTATTTT	CSAPVGGGPYTDTQYF
TRBD1	TRBV10-2	16	TRBJ1-5	-	TGCGCCAGCAGTGAAATGGGACAGGCCGGCAATCAGCCCCAGCATTTT	CASSEMGQAGNQPQHF
TRBD1	TRBV7-9	15	TRBJ2-7	many	TGTGCCAGCAGCTCCTCCGGGACAGGGGTATACGAGCAGTACTTC	CASSSSGTGVYEQYF
-	TRBV27	13	TRBJ1-1	once	TGTGTCAGCGGCAGAGACAGGAACACTGAAGCTTTCTTT	CVSGRDRNTEAFF
-	TRBV2	14	TRBJ1-6	few	TGTGCCAGCAGGACACAGGGTTTTAATTCACCCCTCCACTTT	CASRTQGFNSPLHF
-	TRBV3-2	17	TRBJ2-7	-	TGTGCCAGCAGCCAAGATTTCCAGCGGGGGAAGGTGGGTGAGCAGTACTTC	CASSQDFQRGKVGEQYF
-	TRBV4-1	13	TRBJ1-2	few	TGCGCCAGCAGCCAAGTTCAGTCCTATGGCTACACCTTC	CASSQVQSYGYTF
TRBD2	TRBV9	15	TRBJ2-7	-	TGTGCCAGCAGCGTAGATGGCGGGGGGGCCTACGAGCAGTACTTC	CASSVDGGGAYEQYF
-	TRBV6-1	16	TRBJ2-3	-	TGTGCCAGCAGTGACTTCGTCAGGGGGGCCACAGATACGCAGTATTTT	CASSDFVRGATDTQYF
-	TRBV6-5	18	TRBJ1-1	-	TGTGCCAGCAGACAAAAAAAGGATATTGGACCGGGGGCGGCTGAAGCTTTCTTT	CASRQKKDIGPGAAEAFF
-	TRBV4-1	16	TRBJ2-7	-	TGCGCCAGCAGCCAAGCTTCCGCCGAATTCTCCTACGAGCAGTACTTC	CASSQASAEFSYEQYF
-	TRBV27	14	TRBJ1-5	-	TGTGCCAGCAGTTTTGGGAAGAACAATCAGCCCCAGCGTTTT	CASSFGKNNQPQRF
TRBD2	TRBV7-9	17	TRBJ2-5	-	TGTGCCAGCAGCGCACCGGGAGCGGGAGGGCTCCTTGAGACCCAGTACTTC	CASSAPGAGGLLETQYF
-	TRBV14	16	TRBJ2-5	many	TGTGCCAGCAGCCAAGATCTTGTACTAGCACAAGAGACCCAGTACTTC	CASSQDLVLAQETQYF